The sequence of this TCR beta chain was determined in a study of PD-L1 blockade in urothelial cancer. Looking at the study overall: Analysis of the blood was performed 3 weeks (second dose) and 6 weeks after treatment start.

The templates were synthetic TCR analogs, and they were spiked into each PCR. This table comes from immunoSEQ multiplex PCR, and its TCRdb copy is limited to in-frame clones, with some not included. The repertoire holds 70,000 or so clones, with 90% as singletons. With V trimmed by 10 bases and J by 0 bases, 10 bases remained unmatched. The CDR3 is 15 residues long. Germline V gene sequence: CDR1 LNHDA, CDR2 SQIVND (reference sequence). Time point meaning: pretreatment peripheral blood. Samples were collected from each patient before treatment and during treatment. Each patient gave between 1 and 8 of them in total.

The chain uses TRBV19 and TRBJ1-2, with 8 bases lining up with TRBD1. This receptor was taken from a man in his 70s with urothelial cancer. Sequencing used PBMCs, obtained around atezolizumab (anti-PD-L1) treatment. The chain's CDR3 is CATLDRVLANYGYTF. CDR3 coding DNA: TGTGCCACCCTGGACAGGGTACTCGCTAACTATGGCTACACCTTC.